Below, 12 T cell receptor beta chains from the same sample are listed, as sequenced in a study of T cell responses to AZD1222 COVID-19 vaccine. TCRdb's table, derived via immunoSEQ multiplex PCR, lists solely in-frame clones and lacks some. Of roughly 140,000 clones listed, about 89% are singletons. The source was peripheral blood, collected on day 0 of MenACWY control vaccination. Receptor source: an adult in good health.

This clone appeared a single time. The chain uses TRBV24-1 and TRBJ2-5, with D hard to call. Germline loops: CDR1 KGHDR, CDR2 SFDVKD. The CDR3 consists of 15 residues. V was clipped by 4 bases and J by 2 bases, with 13 bases between them. The DNA of the CDR3 is TGTGCCACCAGTGACCCCCGGACGGATCAAGAGACCCAGTACTTC. Its protein is CATSDPRTDQETQYF.

This clone was observed a single time. The chain has TRBV4-1 and TRBJ2-2; 12 bases are a match to TRBD2. The ends lost 1 base at V and 7 bases at J; junction bases unmatched: 16. The CDR3 consists of 20 residues. Germline values: CDR1 MGHRA, CDR2 YSYEKL. CDR3 nucleotides: TGCGCCAGCAGCCAAGTAGGAACACTAGCGGGAGGTGGAAAGAACGGGGAGCTGTTTTTT. It specifies CASSQVGTLAGGGKNGELFF.

This clone was detected once. The chain is built from TRBV7-2 and TRBJ1-1; perhaps TRBD1 as D (6 bases). Trimming removed 4 bases at V and 7 bases at J, with 19 bases between. The CDR3 has 15 amino acids. The germline V gene has CDR1 SGHTA and CDR2 FQGNSA. In nucleotides, the CDR3 is TGTGCCAGCAGCTCCCTAGATTGGGCAGGGGATGAAGCTTTCTTT. Translated: CASSSLDWAGDEAFF.

The J gene is TRBJ1-5, the V gene TRBV27, with TRBD1 as a possible D gene (5 bases). Germline loops: CDR1 MNHEY, CDR2 SMNVEV (reference sequence). Trimming removed 7 bases at V and 1 base at J, with 20 bases between. This CDR3 has 17 residues. CDR3 in amino acids: CASKGTGRGKSNQPQHF. The CDR3 coding sequence is TGTGCCAGCAAAGGGACTGGGCGGGGTAAGAGCAATCAGCCCCAGCATTTT.

This clone was counted between two and nine times. The chain uses TRBV5-1 and TRBJ2-3; 7 bases line up with TRBD2. Germline CDR1 and CDR2: SGHRS and YFSETQ. The CDR3 runs 14 residues. The V segment lost 4 bases and the J segment 6 bases; nucleotides outside the gene matches: 8. CDR3 protein: CASSKAGLADTQYF. DNA for the CDR3: TGCGCCAGCAGCAAAGCGGGACTCGCGGATACGCAGTATTTT.

This chain uses TRBV10-3 with TRBJ1-1; D not resolved. This CDR3 is 13 amino acids long. Germline assignment: CDR1 ENHRY and CDR2 SYGVKD. Deletions cut 8 bases from V and 1 base from J, with 11 bases between. The CDR3 protein is CAISSLPNTEAFF. The CDR3 nucleotides read TGTGCCATCTCCTCACTTCCGAACACTGAAGCTTTCTTT.

This chain joins TRBV3-1 (or the pseudogene TRBV3-2) and TRBJ1-2; D gene unclear. The CDR3 is 15 amino acids. The germline V and J ends were trimmed by 1 base and 3 bases, with 12 bases remaining between them. Germline-derived CDR1 and CDR2 are LGHDT and YNNKEL (reference sequence). This chain's CDR3 is CASSQVGPADYGYTF. The CDR3 DNA reads as TGTGCCAGCAGCCAAGTTGGACCGGCGGACTATGGCTACACCTTC.

The chain joins TRBV28 to TRBJ1-3; D unresolved. The germline V and J ends were trimmed by 7 bases and 0 bases, with 7 bases remaining between them. CDR3 length equals 13 residues. Germline V CDR1 and CDR2: MDHEN, SYDVKM. The chain's CDR3 is CASTLSSGNTIYF. In DNA form, the CDR3 reads TGTGCCAGCACCCTCAGCTCTGGAAACACCATATATTTT.

The chain recombines TRBV5-4 with TRBJ2-6; 7 bases fit TRBD1. The CDR3 runs 18 residues. The trim removed 4 bases at V and 0 bases at J, leaving 10 bases unmatched. Germline values: CDR1 SGHNT, CDR2 YYREEE (reference sequence). The CDR3 region has the DNA TGTGCCAGCAGCCTTCGGGGACAGCGGTTCTCTGGGGCCAACGTCCTGACTTTC. Translating it yields CASSLRGQRFSGANVLTF.

The gene calls are TRBV11-2 and TRBJ2-3, with D possibly matching TRBD1 (5 bases). The CDR3 length is 15 residues. The germline V gene encodes CDR1 SGHAT and CDR2 FQNNGV. V was shortened by 2 bases and J by 1 base, with 10 bases between the two germline ends. The CDR3 here is CASSLRGTRTDTQYF. CDR3 nucleotide sequence: TGTGCCAGCAGCTTAAGGGGTACGCGCACAGATACGCAGTATTTT.

The chain has TRBV7-9 and TRBJ1-1; D is possibly TRBD1 (6 bases). In germline, CDR1 is SEHNR, CDR2 FQNEAQ (reference sequence). The CDR3 length is 14 residues. The germline V and J ends were trimmed by 5 bases and 1 base, with 11 bases remaining between them. The CDR3 DNA follows: TGTGCCAGCAGCCCGATACAGGGGAACACTGAAGCTTTCTTT. The encoded protein is CASSPIQGNTEAFF.

V gene TRBV19 combines with J gene TRBJ1-1; 8 nucleotides match TRBD1. CDR3 length: 16 residues. Per the germline V gene, CDR1 is LNHDA and CDR2 is SQIVND (reference sequence). V was clipped by 3 bases and J by 0 bases; unmatched bases: 6. The CDR3 nucleotides read TGTGCCAGTAGTATCTCAGGGGGCGGCTTGAACACTGAAGCTTTCTTT. It specifies CASSISGGGLNTEAFF.